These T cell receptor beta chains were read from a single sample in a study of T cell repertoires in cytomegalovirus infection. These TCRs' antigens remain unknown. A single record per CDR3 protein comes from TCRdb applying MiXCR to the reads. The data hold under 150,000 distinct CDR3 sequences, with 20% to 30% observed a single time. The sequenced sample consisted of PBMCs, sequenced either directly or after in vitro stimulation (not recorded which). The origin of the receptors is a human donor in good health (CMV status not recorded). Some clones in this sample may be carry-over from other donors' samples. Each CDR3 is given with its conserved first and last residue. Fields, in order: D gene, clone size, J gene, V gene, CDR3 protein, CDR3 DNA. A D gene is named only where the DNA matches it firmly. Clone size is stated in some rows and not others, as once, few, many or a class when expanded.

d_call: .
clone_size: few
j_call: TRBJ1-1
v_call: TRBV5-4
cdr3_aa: CASMAMDTEAFF
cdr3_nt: TGTGCCAGCATGGCGATGGACACTGAAGCTTTCTTT

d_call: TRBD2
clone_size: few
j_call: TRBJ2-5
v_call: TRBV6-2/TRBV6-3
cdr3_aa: CASSSTGGRETQYF
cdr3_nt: TGTGCCAGCAGTTCAACGGGAGGGCGAGAGACCCAGTACTTC

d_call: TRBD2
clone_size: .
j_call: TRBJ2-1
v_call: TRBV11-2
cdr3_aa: CASSPTLASGIYNEQFF
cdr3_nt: TGTGCCAGCAGCCCTACGTTGGCTAGCGGAATATACAATGAGCAGTTCTTC

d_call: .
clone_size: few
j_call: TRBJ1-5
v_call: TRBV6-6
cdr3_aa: CASSFDSSNQPQHF
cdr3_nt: TGTGCCAGCAGCTTCGACAGTAGCAATCAGCCCCAGCATTTT

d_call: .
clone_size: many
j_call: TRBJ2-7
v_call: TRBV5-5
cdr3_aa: CASSLGQGFYEQYF
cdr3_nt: TGTGCCAGCAGCTTGGGGCAGGGTTTCTACGAGCAGTACTTC

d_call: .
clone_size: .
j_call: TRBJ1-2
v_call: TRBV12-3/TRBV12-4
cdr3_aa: CASSFQPAGYTF
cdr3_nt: TGTGCCAGCAGTTTTCAACCAGCGGGCTACACCTTC

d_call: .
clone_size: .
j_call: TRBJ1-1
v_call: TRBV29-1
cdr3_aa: CSVENAGVNTEAFF
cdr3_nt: TGCAGCGTTGAAAACGCCGGGGTTAACACTGAAGCTTTCTTT

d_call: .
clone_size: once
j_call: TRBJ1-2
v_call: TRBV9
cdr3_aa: CASSVATTPNYGYTF
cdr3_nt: TGTGCCAGCAGCGTAGCAACAACTCCTAACTATGGCTACACCTTC

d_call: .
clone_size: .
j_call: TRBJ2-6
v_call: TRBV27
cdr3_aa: CASRGGGANVLTF
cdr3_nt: TGTGCCAGCAGGGGGGGTGGGGCCAACGTCCTGACTTTC

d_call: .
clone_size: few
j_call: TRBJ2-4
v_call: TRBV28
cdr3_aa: CASTSEGGIQYF
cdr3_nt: TGTGCCAGCACCTCGGAAGGGGGCATTCAGTACTTC

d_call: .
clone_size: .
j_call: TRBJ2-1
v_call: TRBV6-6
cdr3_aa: CASRQVSYNEQFF
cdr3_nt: TGTGCCAGCAGACAGGTCTCCTACAATGAGCAGTTCTTC

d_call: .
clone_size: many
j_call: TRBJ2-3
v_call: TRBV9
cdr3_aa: CASSAGGTDTQYF
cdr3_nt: TGTGCCAGCAGCGCCGGAGGCACAGATACGCAGTATTTT

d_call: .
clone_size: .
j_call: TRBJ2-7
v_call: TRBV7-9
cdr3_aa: CASSLAGPPSYEQYF
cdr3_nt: TGTGCCAGCAGCTTAGCAGGTCCTCCTTCCTACGAGCAGTACTTC

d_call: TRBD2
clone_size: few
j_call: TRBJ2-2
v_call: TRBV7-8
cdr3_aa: CASSPGTSGRATGELFF
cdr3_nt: TGTGCCAGCAGCCCCGGGACTAGCGGGAGGGCCACCGGGGAGCTGTTTTTT

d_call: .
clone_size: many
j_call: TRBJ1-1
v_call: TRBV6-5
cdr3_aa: CASSFQDGSNEAFF
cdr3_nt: TGTGCCAGCAGCTTCCAGGACGGATCAAATGAAGCTTTCTTT

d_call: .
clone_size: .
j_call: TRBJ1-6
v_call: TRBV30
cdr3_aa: CAWRGKGQGTSPLHF
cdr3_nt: TGTGCCTGGAGGGGAAAGGGGCAGGGTACTTCACCCCTCCACTTT

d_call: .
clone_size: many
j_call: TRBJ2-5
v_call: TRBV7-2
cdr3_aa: CASSLAASRTETQYF
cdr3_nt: TGTGCCAGCAGCTTAGCGGCCTCAAGGACGGAGACCCAGTACTTC

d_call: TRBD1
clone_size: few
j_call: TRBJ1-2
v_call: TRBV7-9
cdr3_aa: CASSLFTTTDRGYGYTF
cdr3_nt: TGTGCCAGCAGCTTATTCACGACCACTGACAGGGGATATGGCTACACCTTC

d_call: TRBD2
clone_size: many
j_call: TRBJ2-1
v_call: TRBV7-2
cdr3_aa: CASTIREGSNEQFF
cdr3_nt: TGTGCCAGCACCATTAGGGAGGGTTCGAATGAGCAGTTCTTC

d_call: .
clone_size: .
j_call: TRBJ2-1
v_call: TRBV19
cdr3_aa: CASSPWGGPYNEQFF
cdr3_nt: TGTGCCAGTAGTCCCTGGGGCGGGCCCTACAATGAGCAGTTCTTC

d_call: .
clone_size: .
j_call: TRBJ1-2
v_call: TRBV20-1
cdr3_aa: CSARPAGGFRGYTF
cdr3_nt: TGCAGTGCTAGGCCCGCCGGGGGCTTTAGGGGCTACACCTTC

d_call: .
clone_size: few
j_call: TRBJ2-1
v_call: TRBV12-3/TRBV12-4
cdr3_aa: CASTRLGGRWNEQFF
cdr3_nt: TGTGCCAGCACCCGCTTGGGGGGGCGTTGGAATGAGCAGTTCTTC

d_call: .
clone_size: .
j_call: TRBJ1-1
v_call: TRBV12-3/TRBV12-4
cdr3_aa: CASSLRGETEAFF
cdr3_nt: TGTGCCAGCAGTTTACGAGGGGAGACTGAAGCTTTCTTT

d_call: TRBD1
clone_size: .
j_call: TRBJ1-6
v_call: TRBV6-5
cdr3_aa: CASSPGTGRSPLHF
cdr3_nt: TGTGCCAGCAGTCCCGGGACAGGGAGATCACCCCTCCACTTT

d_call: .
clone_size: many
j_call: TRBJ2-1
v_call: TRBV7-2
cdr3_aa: CASSFNRGDEQFF
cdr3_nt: TGTGCCAGCAGCTTTAACCGGGGAGATGAGCAGTTCTTC

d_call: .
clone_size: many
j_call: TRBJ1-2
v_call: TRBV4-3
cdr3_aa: CASSQVYRTHYGYTF
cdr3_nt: TGCGCCAGCAGCCAAGTCTATAGGACACACTATGGCTACACCTTC

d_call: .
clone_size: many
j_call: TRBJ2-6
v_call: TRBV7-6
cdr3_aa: CASSLLGQANVLTF
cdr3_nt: TGTGCCAGCAGCTTACTGGGACAGGCCAACGTCCTGACTTTC

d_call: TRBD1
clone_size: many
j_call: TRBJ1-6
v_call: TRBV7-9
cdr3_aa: CASSSSAPGTGGLSPLHF
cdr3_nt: TGTGCCAGCAGCTCCTCGGCCCCGGGAACAGGGGGCCTTTCACCCCTCCACTTT

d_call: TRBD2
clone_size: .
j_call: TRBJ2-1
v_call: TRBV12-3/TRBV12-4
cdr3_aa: CASKTGLAGREQFF
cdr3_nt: TGTGCCAGCAAAACGGGACTAGCGGGAAGGGAGCAGTTCTTC

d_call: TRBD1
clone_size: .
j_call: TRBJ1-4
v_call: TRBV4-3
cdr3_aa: CASSRRGTGGGKLFF
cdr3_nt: TGCGCCAGCAGCCGCCGGGGGACAGGAGGCGGAAAACTGTTTTTT

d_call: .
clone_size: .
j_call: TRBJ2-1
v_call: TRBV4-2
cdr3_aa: CASSQDVGLVQFF
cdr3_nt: TGTGCCAGCAGCCAAGACGTCGGATTAGTGCAGTTCTTC

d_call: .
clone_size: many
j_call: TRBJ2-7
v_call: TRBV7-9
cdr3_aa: CASSPPGFSSYEQYF
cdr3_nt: TGTGCCAGCAGCCCCCCGGGATTTAGCTCCTACGAGCAGTACTTC

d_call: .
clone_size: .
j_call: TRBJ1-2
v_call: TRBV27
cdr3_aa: CASGTIQGYGYTF
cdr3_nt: TGTGCCAGCGGGACCATTCAGGGGTATGGCTACACCTTC

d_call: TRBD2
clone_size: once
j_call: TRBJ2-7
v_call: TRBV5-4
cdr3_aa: CASSLWSAGGYEQYF
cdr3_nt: TGTGCCAGCAGCTTGTGGAGCGCGGGAGGCTACGAGCAGTACTTC

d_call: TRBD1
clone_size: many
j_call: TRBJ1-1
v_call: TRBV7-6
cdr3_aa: CASSQGQGNTEAFF
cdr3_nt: TGTGCCAGCAGCCAGGGACAGGGGAACACTGAAGCTTTCTTT

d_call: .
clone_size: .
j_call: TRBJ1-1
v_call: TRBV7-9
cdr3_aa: CASSSHPTSYTEAFF
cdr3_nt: TGTGCCAGCAGCTCGCACCCCACCAGCTACACTGAAGCTTTCTTT

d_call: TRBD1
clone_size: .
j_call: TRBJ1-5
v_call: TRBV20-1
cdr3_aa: CSARPTGDQPQHF
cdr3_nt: TGCAGTGCTAGACCGACAGGGGATCAGCCCCAGCATTTT

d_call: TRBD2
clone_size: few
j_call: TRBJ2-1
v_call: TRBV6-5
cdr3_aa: CASSTGTSVVEQFF
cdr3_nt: TGTGCCAGCAGTACCGGGACTAGCGTTGTTGAGCAGTTCTTC

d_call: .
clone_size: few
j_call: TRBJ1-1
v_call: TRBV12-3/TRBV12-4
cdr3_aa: CASSQKQGVVAFF
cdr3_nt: TGTGCCAGCAGCCAAAAACAGGGCGTTGTGGCTTTCTTT

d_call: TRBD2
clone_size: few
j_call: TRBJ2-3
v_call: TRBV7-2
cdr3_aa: CASNGGTSGTDTQYF
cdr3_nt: TGTGCCAGCAACGGCGGGACTAGCGGAACAGATACGCAGTATTTT

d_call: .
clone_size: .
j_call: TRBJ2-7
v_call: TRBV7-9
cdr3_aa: CASSRHEGFGYEQYF
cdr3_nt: TGTGCCAGCAGCCGTCACGAAGGGTTCGGCTACGAGCAGTACTTC

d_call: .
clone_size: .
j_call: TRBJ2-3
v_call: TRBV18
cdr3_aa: CASSPKSSLGTSTDTQYF
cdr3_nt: TGTGCCAGCTCACCAAAATCATCACTGGGAACTAGCACAGATACGCAGTATTTT

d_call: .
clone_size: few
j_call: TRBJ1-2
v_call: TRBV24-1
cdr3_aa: CATSEAGYGYTF
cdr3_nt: TGTGCCACCAGTGAGGCGGGCTATGGCTACACCTTC

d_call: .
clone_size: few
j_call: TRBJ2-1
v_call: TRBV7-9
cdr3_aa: CASSLGQGYNEQFF
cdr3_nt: TGTGCCAGCAGCTTAGGGCAGGGCTACAATGAGCAGTTCTTC

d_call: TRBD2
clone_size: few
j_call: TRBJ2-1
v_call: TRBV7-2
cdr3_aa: CASSATSGRGSNEQFF
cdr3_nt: TGTGCCAGCAGCGCGACTAGCGGGAGGGGATCCAATGAGCAGTTCTTC

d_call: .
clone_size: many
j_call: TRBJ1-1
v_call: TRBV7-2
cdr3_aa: CASSTTWTEAFF
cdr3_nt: TGTGCCAGCAGCACCACTTGGACTGAAGCTTTCTTT

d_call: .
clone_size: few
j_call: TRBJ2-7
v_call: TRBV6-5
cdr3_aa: CASSYSLGGGGLYEQYF
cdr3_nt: TGTGCCAGCAGTTACTCGTTAGGAGGGGGGGGATTATACGAGCAGTACTTC

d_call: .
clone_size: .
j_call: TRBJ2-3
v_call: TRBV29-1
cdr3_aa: CSVWVDTQYF
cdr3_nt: TGCAGCGTTTGGGTGGATACGCAGTATTTT

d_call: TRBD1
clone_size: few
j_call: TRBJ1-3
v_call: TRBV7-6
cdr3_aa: CASSPGQGSSGNTIYF
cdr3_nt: TGTGCCAGCAGCCCGGGACAGGGAAGCTCTGGAAACACCATATATTTT